This TCR beta chain was recorded in a study of shared clonotypes between healthy human individuals (dated by TCRdb to 2020 to 2022). For the study in its entirety: Three men and a couple of women, aged 18 to 49 years, made up the cohort. For each donor, three plates each were used for CD4 naive and CD4 memory, two plates were used for CD8 naive, and one plate was used for CD8 memory. To estimate repertoire size and how much clonotypes are shared between individuals, the study performed deep sequencing of blood TCR repertoires from 4 to 6 healthy adults. To increase sequencing depth and limit assay-specific biases, different laboratories used diverse techniques to prepare libraries and sequence TCR repertoires. Between about 0.85 and 10 billion PBMCs per donor were obtained by leukapheresis. The full study reports these points: The genetic and exposure-history diversity represented was limited by the small number of donors. Estimated clonotype richness was generally larger for naive than for memory subsets. Pairwise subsampling led to the expectation that sequencing depth would affect the degree of clonotype sharing among donors. When several donors were compared, the shared fraction of clonotypes was about 5.5% for naive CD4, around 4% for naive CD8, 2.3% for memory CD4, and 0.4% for memory CD8. Only blood was sampled, and tissue TCR repertoires likely differ from those in blood. Compared with non-shared clonotypes, the clonotypes found in all four sorted-subset donors had higher generation probabilities. Rarefaction of sorted-subset datasets indicated incomplete sequencing despite the large sequencing depth.

From the cysteine up to the phenylalanine, the CDR3 has a length of 15 residues. Left in the record is the CDR3 DNA by itself, 45 bases read in frame from the first base. For CDR1 and CDR2, the germline V gene lists SGHTA and FQGTGA. V and J are truncated by 1 base and 4 bases respectively, leaving an intervening sequence of 11 bases. In the case of this clone: The clone's antigen remains unknown. Base-call qualities are not available, and no considerably larger clone is one nucleotide away.

Healthy HIV-negative adults with no recently reported acute infections or vaccinations were included as donors. Every donor was a Caucasian adult living in Nashville, Tennessee, USA. CD4+ T cells were enriched by magnetic negative selection, after which naive cells were positively selected on CD45RA and the negative fraction was taken as the memory subset. Blood was obtained by leukapheresis, after which PBMCs were separated by Ficoll-Histopaque density gradient centrifugation and cryopreserved in liquid nitrogen vapor phase. Purity and quantity of every magnetically sorted T cell population were checked by analytical flow cytometry. Each sorted fraction had its genomic DNA isolated and then quantified by UV absorbance on a Nanodrop 2000c. Using the deep immunoSEQ assay, multiplex PCR amplified TCR CDR3 regions from genomic DNA. For each cell subset, the extracted genomic DNA was distributed evenly across all wells of several immunoSEQ 96-well plates, and each plate served as one replicate. Each replicate PCR for sorted subsets received 200 ng genomic DNA, equal to some 32,000 T cell genomes. Purified libraries were measured with a Qubit 3.0 fluorometer, size-checked on a Bioanalyzer 2100, and measured again with the KAPA Library Quantification kit. Every immunoSEQ 96-well plate was sequenced on a separate single-read 150-cycle Illumina NextSeq 550 flow cell. In the paper's pipeline: The immunoSEQ output contained only junctional sequences without quality scores, so filtering could not match that applied to full-length reads. To assign V/J genes and CDR3, sequences were annotated using PyIR, a Python wrapper for IgBLAST v1.9, with IMGT germline references. Reads were filtered out if the reads had weak V/J assignments (E-value above 1e-6), no CDR3, stop codons, out-of-frame junctions, or ambiguous translated residues. V3J clonotypes were defined by identical inferred V gene, J gene, and CDR3 amino acid sequence. To compute the percentage overlap between repertoires, the number of shared unique clonotypes was divided by the size of the smaller repertoire. RTK rarefaction, the Chao1 estimator, and Recon v2.1 estimates of unobserved clonotypes were used to assess repertoire richness. OLGA was used to compute generation probabilities for all TCRbeta clonotypes that the gDNA method yielded from several donors. The immuneACCESS repertoire file appears here via TCRdb, limited to in-frame rearrangements. These files lack a portion of the clones; in checked studies, under half of the deficit traces to unresolved V genes, and the cause of the others is not known. V, J and clone size are taken as reported in that table, and D and trimming were inferred from the DNA itself. Within this sample are about 2.3 million clones, with approximately 95% of them counted one time only. The ten largest clonotypes hold around 0.4% of the sample.

The V and J genes are TRBV7-3 and TRBJ1-5; the D region possibly corresponds to TRBD1 (5 bases align). Sequencing input: naive CD4+ T cells from PBMCs. In the paper's terms, the cell subset or site label means: CD45RA+ positively selected. The TCR sequence derives from a man in his late teens or twenties in good health. Some clones in this sample may be carry-over from other donors' samples. The DNA sequence is as follows: TGTGCCAGCAGCTTAAGCGGGGGGGTTAATCAGCCCCAGCATTTT. Its translation reads: CASSLSGGVNQPQHF. With the rest looked up from the reference TRBV7-3 and TRBJ1-5 genes rather than sequenced, the full variable domain is GAGVSQTPSNKVTEKGKYVELRCDPISGHTALYWYRQSLGQGPEFLIYFQGTGAADDSGLPNDRFFAVRPEGSVSTLKIQRTERGDSAVYLCASSLSGGVNQPQHFGDGTRLSIL.